The 25 T cell receptor beta chains reported below all come from one sample, sequenced in a study of blood T cell repertoires in COVID-19. The method was immunoSEQ multiplex PCR; TCRdb's version includes in-frame clones alone and lacks a portion of them. The data contain 65,000 to 90,000 clones, more than 80% of them singletons. The sample taken for sequencing was peripheral blood. The source of these receptors is an elderly woman with acute or convalescent COVID-19.

In its sample, this clone was seen a few times. This sequence joins TRBV3-1 (or the pseudogene TRBV3-2) and TRBJ1-2; 7 bases fit TRBD1. V shed 0 bases, J shed 4 bases, and the junction held 2 bases outside the gene matches. Germline assignment: CDR1 LGHDT and CDR2 YNNKEL (reference sequence). The CDR3 is 14 residues long. Here the CDR3 reads CASSQDGTVYGYTF. The CDR3 nucleotides are TGTGCCAGCAGCCAAGACGGGACAGTCTATGGCTACACCTTC.

The J gene is TRBJ1-2, the V gene TRBV10-3, with 9 bases identical to TRBD1. After removal of 7 bases from V and 5 bases from J, the junction contained 2 bases not matched to a gene. There are 12 residues in the CDR3. Germline-derived CDR1 and CDR2 are ENHRY and SYGVKD. CDR3 coding DNA: TGTGCCATCAAGGGACAGGGTTATGGCTACACCTTC. Translating it yields CAIKGQGYGYTF.

The chain carries TRBV27 and TRBJ2-7; a weak D match, TRBD1 (6 bases). Germline V gene sequence: CDR1 MNHEY, CDR2 SMNVEV (reference sequence). CDR3 length: 16 residues. The ends were cut back, 10 bases at V and 3 bases at J, with 25 bases in the middle. The CDR3 region is CATSNLRDQGSYEQYF. CDR3 sequence (DNA): TGTGCCACCTCCAACCTCCGGGACCAGGGGAGCTACGAGCAGTACTTC.

The chain employs TRBV21-1 and TRBJ2-2; the table's TRBD2 call for D was not verified on the DNA. TRBV21-1 is described as a pseudogene. This CDR3 is built from 17 residues. The CDR3 sequence: CASSIGAGGFNTGELFF. CDR3 in DNA: TGTGCCAGCAGCATAGGAGCGGGAGGGTTTAACACCGGGGAGCTGTTTTTT.

The rearrangement uses TRBV7-9 and TRBJ1-6; TRBD1 matches 11 bases. With 4 bases clipped from V and 7 bases from J, the junction kept 3 bases outside the gene matches. CDR1 SEHNR and CDR2 FQNEAQ come from the germline V gene (reference sequence). CDR3 length: 15 amino acids. The CDR3 DNA sequence: TGTGCCAGCAGCTGGACAGGGGGCAGGAATTCACCCCTCCACTTT. It translates to CASSWTGGRNSPLHF.

The V call is TRBV19, the J call TRBJ1-4, with 7 bases lining up with TRBD1. Germline CDR1 LNHDA, CDR2 SQIVND (reference sequence). J was trimmed by 7 bases and V by 7 bases; bases with no gene match: 3. The CDR3 loop spans 12 amino acids. As DNA, the CDR3 is TGTGCCAGTAACAGGGGTGGTGAAAAACTGTTTTTT. Residues: CASNRGGEKLFF. The variable domain in full, completed from reference TRBV19 and TRBJ1-4, reads DGGITQSPKYLFRKEGQNVTLSCEQNLNHDAMYWYRQDPGQGLRLIYYSQIVNDFQKGDIAEGYSVSREKKESFPLTVTSAQKNPTAFYLCASNRGGEKLFFGSGTQLSVL.

The chain has TRBV6-2 or TRBV6-3 and TRBJ1-1; maybe TRBD1 (6 bases). The ends were cut back, 4 bases at V and 3 bases at J, with 15 bases in the middle. CDR3 size: 15 residues. Germline V gives CDR1 MNHEY, CDR2 SVGEGT. The CDR3 loop reads CASSSQDRTDTEAFF. The CDR3 nucleotides are TGTGCCAGCAGTTCCCAGGACAGAACGGACACTGAAGCTTTCTTT.

The chain recombines TRBV5-4 with TRBJ1-3, with D perhaps TRBD1 (5 bases). V shed 4 bases and J shed 0 bases, with 17 bases lying between them. Germline V CDR1 and CDR2: SGHNT, YYREEE (reference sequence). The CDR3 extends over 17 amino acids. The CDR3 DNA reads TGTGCCAGCAGCAAGGCGGGGCAGCGCTACTCTGGAAACACCATATATTTT. This sequence encodes CASSKAGQRYSGNTIYF.

The CDR3 nucleotides read TGTGCCAGCAGTGAAGGAACAGCCCTCTATAGCAATCAGCCCCAGCATTTT. Translating gives CASSEGTALYSNQPQHF. The J gene is TRBJ1-5, the V gene TRBV6-1; D ambiguous. V was cut by 1 base and J by 0 bases, with 13 bases left in between. This CDR3 spans 17 amino acids. Germline values: CDR1 MNHNS, CDR2 SASEGT.

J is TRBJ2-2 and V is TRBV7-2, with a tentative D call TRBD1 (5 bases). V was cut by 1 base and J by 4 bases, with 7 bases left in between. This CDR3 spans 14 amino acids. Germline assignment: CDR1 SGHTA and CDR2 FQGNSA. The CDR3 DNA is TGTGCCAGCAGCTTAGGACAGCCCACCGGGGAGCTGTTTTTT. It is translated as CASSLGQPTGELFF.

J is TRBJ1-6 and V is TRBV2; D gene ambiguous. Germline-derived CDR1 and CDR2 are SNHLY and FYNNEI. The CDR3 runs to 17 residues. The V and J ends lost 0 bases and 6 bases respectively, with 15 bases between them. Written as DNA, the CDR3 is TGTGCCAGCAGTGAAGCGCTTGGCCCATCGGGTAATTCACCCCTCCACTTT. Its protein is CASSEALGPSGNSPLHF.

The J gene is TRBJ2-7, the V gene TRBV5-8; 11 bases are a match to TRBD2. The CDR3 is 16 amino acids. The junction had 11 bases not matched to a gene; V was cut back by 5 bases and J by 4 bases. Germline lookup yields CDR1 SGHTS and CDR2 YDEGEE. CDR3 protein: CASSFAGGTSGYEQYF. In DNA, the CDR3 is TGTGCCAGCAGTTTCGCCGGGGGGACTAGCGGTTACGAGCAGTACTTC.

This chain links TRBV16 with TRBJ2-5; 8 bases match TRBD2. After removal of 2 bases from V and 4 bases from J, the junction contained 6 bases not matched to a gene. The CDR3 spans 15 residues. CDR1 KGHSY and CDR2 FQNENV come from the germline V gene. DNA of the CDR3: TGTGCCAGCAGCCAACGAGCGGGAGAGGGAGAGACCCAGTACTTC. Translating it yields CASSQRAGEGETQYF.

This sequence joins TRBV10-3 and TRBJ2-7; D may be TRBD1 (5 bases). V was trimmed by 4 bases and J by 9 bases, leaving 10 bases between them. Germline CDR1 and CDR2: ENHRY and SYGVKD. CDR3 size: 11 residues. CDR3: CAISGVRGQYF. The CDR3 DNA sequence: TGTGCCATCAGTGGAGTTAGGGGGCAGTACTTC.

The V and J genes are TRBV7-9 and TRBJ1-3; no reliable D call. From germline, CDR1 is SEHNR and CDR2 FQNEAQ (reference sequence). Trimming pared 4 bases from V and 3 bases from J, leaving 7 bases between. The CDR3 length is 13 residues. The CDR3 sequence is CASSSGDGNTIYF. CDR3 nucleotide sequence: TGTGCCAGCAGCTCAGGTGATGGAAACACCATATATTTT.

The J gene is TRBJ1-5, the V gene TRBV18; possible D gene TRBD1, 6 bases. CDR3 length: 15 residues. Trimming pared 3 bases from V and 7 bases from J, leaving 16 bases between. Per germline, CDR1 KGHSH and CDR2 LQKENI. Written as DNA, the CDR3 is TGTGCCAGCTCACCGTCGCAGGGGTCGTTGCAGCCCCAGCATTTT. Amino acids: CASSPSQGSLQPQHF.

The V call is TRBV5-8, the J call TRBJ1-5; D is unclear. The CDR3 runs to 14 residues. Germline CDR1 is SGHTS and CDR2 is YDEGEE. V was shortened by 2 bases and J by 4 bases, with 10 bases between the two germline ends. Here the CDR3 reads CASSLLEVNQPQHF. The CDR3 DNA is TGTGCCAGCAGCTTACTGGAGGTAAATCAGCCCCAGCATTTT.

Here the CDR3 DNA reads TGTGCCAGAAGCTCAACAACGGAACAGGGGAGCTCCTACGAGCAGTACTTC. It yields the protein CARSSTTEQGSSYEQYF. The rearrangement links TRBV5-3 to TRBJ2-7; 7 positions match TRBD1. TRBV5-3 is an open reading frame whose function is uncertain. The V and J ends lost 3 bases and 0 bases, in that order; junction bases with no gene match: 12. The CDR3 sequence is 17 residues long.

This clone has a handful of counts. The V call is TRBV19, the J call TRBJ2-3, with 11 bases matching TRBD2. CDR1 is LNHDA and CDR2 is SQIVND in the germline V gene (reference sequence). The CDR3 totals 19 residues. Trimming at V came to 6 bases and at J to 2 bases, leaving 16 bases not matched to a gene. This CDR3 reads CASSGDSGRAPYLTDTQYF. In DNA, the CDR3 is TGTGCCAGTAGCGGAGATAGCGGGAGGGCCCCGTATCTCACAGATACGCAGTATTTT.

The rearrangement joins TRBV5-5 to TRBJ2-7, with D unresolved. CDR1 SGHKS and CDR2 YYEKEE come from the germline V gene (reference sequence). V was cut by 1 base and J by 5 bases, with 10 bases left in between. The CDR3 is 13 amino acids. The CDR3, as DNA: TGTGCCAGCAGCTTGCAGGCAGGCCACGAGCAGTACTTC. It encodes CASSLQAGHEQYF.

This rearrangement joins TRBV5-1 to TRBJ2-5; unclear D gene. The CDR3 runs to 15 residues. Per the germline V gene, CDR1 is SGHRS and CDR2 is YFSETQ. Trimming stripped 10 bases from V and 2 bases from J, with 21 bases between. The CDR3 DNA reads TGCGCCTCAACGCTTGTGGGTGCGGCTCAAGAGACCCAGTACTTC. Its translation: CASTLVGAAQETQYF.

CDR3 coding DNA: TGTGCCAGCAGTGTCAGATGGAGGGGAGGGGAAAAACTGTTTTTT. Amino acids: CASSVRWRGGEKLFF. The rearrangement links TRBV25-1 to TRBJ1-4, with a possible D match to TRBD1 (5 bases). Germline loops: CDR1 MGHDK, CDR2 SYGVNS. Trimming removed 4 bases at V and 8 bases at J, with 17 bases between. CDR3 length: 15 residues.

This clone occurred a few times. The gene calls are TRBV2 and TRBJ2-5; 8 nucleotides agree with TRBD2. The CDR3 spans 15 residues. The ends lost 8 bases at V and 2 bases at J; junction bases unmatched: 10. Germline V gene data show CDR1 as SNHLY and CDR2 as FYNNEI. For the CDR3, the DNA is TGTGCCAGCGGCCCGGGTTTAGCGGGACAAGAGACCCAGTACTTC. Translated, it gives CASGPGLAGQETQYF.

The chain couples TRBV27 to TRBJ2-7, with TRBD1 as a possible D gene (5 bases). V lost 3 bases and J lost 0, with 9 bases in between. Germline V gene sequence: CDR1 MNHEY, CDR2 SMNVEV (reference sequence). This CDR3 is built from 14 residues. CDR3 region: CASSLSQGSYEQYF. The CDR3 DNA reads as TGTGCCAGCAGTTTGAGTCAGGGCTCCTACGAGCAGTACTTC.

The rearrangement joins TRBV6-1 to TRBJ2-5; 8 nucleotides match TRBD2. CDR1 and CDR2 (germline): MNHNS, SASEGT. Germline trimming cut 3 bases from V and 2 bases from J; bases unmatched to any gene: 5. The CDR3 sequence is 15 residues long. CDR3 in amino acids: CASSEQKREQETQYF. CDR3 sequence (DNA): TGTGCCAGCAGTGAGCAAAAGCGGGAGCAAGAGACCCAGTACTTC.